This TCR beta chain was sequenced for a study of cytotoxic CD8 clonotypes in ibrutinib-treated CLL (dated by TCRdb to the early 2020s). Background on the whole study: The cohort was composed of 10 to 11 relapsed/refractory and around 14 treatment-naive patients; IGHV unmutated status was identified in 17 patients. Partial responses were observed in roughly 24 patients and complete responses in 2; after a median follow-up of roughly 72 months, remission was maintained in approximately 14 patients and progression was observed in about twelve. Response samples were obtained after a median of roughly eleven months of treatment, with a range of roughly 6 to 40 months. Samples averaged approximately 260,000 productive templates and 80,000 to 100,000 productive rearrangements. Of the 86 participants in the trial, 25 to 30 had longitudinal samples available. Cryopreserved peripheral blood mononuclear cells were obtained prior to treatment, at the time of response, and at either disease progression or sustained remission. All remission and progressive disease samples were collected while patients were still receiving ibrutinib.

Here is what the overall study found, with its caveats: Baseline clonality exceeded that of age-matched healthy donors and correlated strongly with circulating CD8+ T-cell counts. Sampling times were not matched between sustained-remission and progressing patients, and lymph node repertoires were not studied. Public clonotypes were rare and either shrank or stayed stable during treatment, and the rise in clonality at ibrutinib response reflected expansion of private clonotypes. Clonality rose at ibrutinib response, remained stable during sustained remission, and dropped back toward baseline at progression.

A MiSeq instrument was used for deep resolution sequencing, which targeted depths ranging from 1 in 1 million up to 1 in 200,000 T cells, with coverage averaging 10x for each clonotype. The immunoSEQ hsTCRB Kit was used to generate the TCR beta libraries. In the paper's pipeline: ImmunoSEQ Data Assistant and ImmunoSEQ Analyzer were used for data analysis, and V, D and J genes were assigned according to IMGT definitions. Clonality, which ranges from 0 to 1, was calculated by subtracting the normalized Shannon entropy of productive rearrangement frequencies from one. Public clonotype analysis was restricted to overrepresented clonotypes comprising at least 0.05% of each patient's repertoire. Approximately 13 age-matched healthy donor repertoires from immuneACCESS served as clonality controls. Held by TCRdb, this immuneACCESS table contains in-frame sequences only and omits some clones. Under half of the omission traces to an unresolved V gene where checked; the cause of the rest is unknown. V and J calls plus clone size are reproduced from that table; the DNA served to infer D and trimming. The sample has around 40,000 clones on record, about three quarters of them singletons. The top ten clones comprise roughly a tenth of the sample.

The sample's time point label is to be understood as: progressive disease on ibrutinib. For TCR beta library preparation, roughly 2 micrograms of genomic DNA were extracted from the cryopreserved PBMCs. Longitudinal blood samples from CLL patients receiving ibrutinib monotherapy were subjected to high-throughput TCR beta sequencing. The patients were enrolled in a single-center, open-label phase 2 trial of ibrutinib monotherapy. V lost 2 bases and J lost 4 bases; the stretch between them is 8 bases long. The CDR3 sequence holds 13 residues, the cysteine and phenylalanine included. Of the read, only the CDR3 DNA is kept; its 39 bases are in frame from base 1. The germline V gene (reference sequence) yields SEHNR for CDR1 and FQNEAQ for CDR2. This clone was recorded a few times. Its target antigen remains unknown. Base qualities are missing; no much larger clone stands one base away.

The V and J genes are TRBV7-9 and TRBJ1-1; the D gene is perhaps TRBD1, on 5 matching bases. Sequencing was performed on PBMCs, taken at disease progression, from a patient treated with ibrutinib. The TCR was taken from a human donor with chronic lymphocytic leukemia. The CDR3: CASSLSGGTEAFF. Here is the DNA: TGTGCCAGCAGCTTAAGCGGGGGCACTGAAGCTTTCTTT.